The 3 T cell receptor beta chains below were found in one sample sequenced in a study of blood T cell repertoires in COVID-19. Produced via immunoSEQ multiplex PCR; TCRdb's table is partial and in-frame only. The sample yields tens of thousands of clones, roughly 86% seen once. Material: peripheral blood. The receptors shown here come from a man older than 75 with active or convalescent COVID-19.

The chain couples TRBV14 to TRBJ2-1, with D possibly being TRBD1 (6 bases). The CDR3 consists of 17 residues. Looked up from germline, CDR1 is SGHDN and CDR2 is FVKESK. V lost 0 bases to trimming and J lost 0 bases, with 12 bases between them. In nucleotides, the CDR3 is TGTGCCAGCAGCCAAGATAGGACAGCGAGCTCCTACAATGAGCAGTTCTTC. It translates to CASSQDRTASSYNEQFF.

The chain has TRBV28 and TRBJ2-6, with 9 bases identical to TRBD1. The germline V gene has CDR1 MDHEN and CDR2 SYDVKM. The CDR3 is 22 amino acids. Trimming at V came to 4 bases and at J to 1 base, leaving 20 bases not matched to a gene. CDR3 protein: CASSSITWPWTGASSGANVLTF. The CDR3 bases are TGTGCCAGCAGTTCAATCACCTGGCCTTGGACAGGGGCCTCATCTGGGGCCAACGTCCTGACTTTC.

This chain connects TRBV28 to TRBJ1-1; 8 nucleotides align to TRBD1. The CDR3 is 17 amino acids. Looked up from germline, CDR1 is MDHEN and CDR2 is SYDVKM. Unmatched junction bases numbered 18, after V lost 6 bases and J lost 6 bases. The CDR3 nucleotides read TGTGCCAGCAGACAGGACAGGGAAGGATCTCTTCTCCCTGAAGCTTTCTTT. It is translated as CASRQDREGSLLPEAFF.